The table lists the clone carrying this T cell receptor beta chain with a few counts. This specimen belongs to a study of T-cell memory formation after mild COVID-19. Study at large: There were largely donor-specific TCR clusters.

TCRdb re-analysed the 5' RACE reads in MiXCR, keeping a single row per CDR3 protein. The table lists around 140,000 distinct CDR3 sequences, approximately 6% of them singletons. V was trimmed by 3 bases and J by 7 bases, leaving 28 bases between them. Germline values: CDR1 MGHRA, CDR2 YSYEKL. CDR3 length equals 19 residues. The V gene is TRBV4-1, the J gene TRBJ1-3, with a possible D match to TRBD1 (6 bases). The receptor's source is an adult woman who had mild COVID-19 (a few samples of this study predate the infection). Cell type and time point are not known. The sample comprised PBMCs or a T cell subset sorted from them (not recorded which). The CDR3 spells CASSHTGFLVPATPNTIYF. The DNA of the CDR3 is TGCGCCAGCAGCCACACAGGGTTTTTGGTGCCGGCGACTCCGAACACCATATATTTT.